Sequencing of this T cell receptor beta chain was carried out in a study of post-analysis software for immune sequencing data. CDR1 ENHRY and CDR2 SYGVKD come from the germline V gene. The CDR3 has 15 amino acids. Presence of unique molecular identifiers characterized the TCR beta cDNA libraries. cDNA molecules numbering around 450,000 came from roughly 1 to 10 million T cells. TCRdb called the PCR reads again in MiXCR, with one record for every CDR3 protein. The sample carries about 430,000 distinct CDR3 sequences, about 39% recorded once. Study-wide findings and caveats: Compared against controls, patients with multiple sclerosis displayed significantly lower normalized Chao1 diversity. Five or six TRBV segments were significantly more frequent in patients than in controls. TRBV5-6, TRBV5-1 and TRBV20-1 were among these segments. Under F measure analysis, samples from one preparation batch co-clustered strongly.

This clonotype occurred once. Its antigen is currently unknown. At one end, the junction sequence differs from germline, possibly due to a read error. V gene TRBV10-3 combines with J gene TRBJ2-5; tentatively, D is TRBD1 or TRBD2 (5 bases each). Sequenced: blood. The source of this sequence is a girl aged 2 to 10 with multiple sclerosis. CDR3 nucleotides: TGTACCATCAGTGACCACCCGGGACACCAAGAGACCCAGTACTTC. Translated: CTISDHPGHQETQYF.